These 25 T cell receptor beta chains came from one sample sequenced in a study of CD8+ T cells in alopecia areata. RNA extraction and reverse transcription yielded cDNA as sequencing template. Produced via immunoSEQ multiplex PCR; TCRdb's table is partial and in-frame only. The table lists 85,000 to 110,000 clones, about 60% of them singletons. Specimen: CD4+ T cells sorted from blood. These receptor sequences come from a human donor in good health.

This chain connects TRBV25-1 to TRBJ1-1; 7 bases are shared with TRBD1. Germline-derived CDR1 and CDR2 are MGHDK and SYGVNS. The junction had 9 bases not matched to a gene; V was cut back by 5 bases and J by 9 bases. This CDR3 spans 13 amino acids. CDR3 protein: CASSSEGAKKAFF. CDR3 sequence (DNA): TGTGCCAGCAGTAGTGAGGGGGCGAAAAAAGCTTTCTTT.

The chain employs TRBV30 and TRBJ2-5, with a tentative D call TRBD2 (6 bases). The germline V and J ends were trimmed by 2 bases and 6 bases, with 13 bases remaining between them. The CDR3 is 13 residues long. Per germline, CDR1 GTSNPN and CDR2 SVGIG (reference sequence). The CDR3 loop is CAWSSGVRQTQYF. DNA of the CDR3: TGTGCCTGGAGTTCGGGGGTTAGGCAGACCCAGTACTTC.

The rearrangement links TRBV5-1 to TRBJ2-7, with D tentatively TRBD2 (5 bases). This CDR3 has 14 residues. Germline V gives CDR1 SGHRS, CDR2 YFSETQ. The ends were cut back, 2 bases at V and 3 bases at J, with 12 bases in the middle. The CDR3 bases are TGCGCCAGCAGCTTTGAGGGCAGGATCTACGAGCAGTACTTC. It encodes CASSFEGRIYEQYF.

The chain employs TRBV2 and TRBJ2-7; 7 bases agree with TRBD1. This CDR3 is 11 amino acids long. Per the germline V gene, CDR1 is SNHLY and CDR2 is FYNNEI. After removal of 7 bases from V and 4 bases from J, the junction contained 1 base not matched to a gene. The CDR3 region has the DNA TGTGCCAGCAAGGGGGCTTACGAGCAGTACTTC. This encodes CASKGAYEQYF.

This clone was seen only a few times. V is TRBV5-6 and J is TRBJ1-2, with D tentatively TRBD1 (6 bases). The V end lost 0 bases, the J end lost 7 bases, and 7 bases lay between the germline ends. The CDR3 spans 12 residues. Per germline, CDR1 SGHDT and CDR2 YYEEEE. CDR3: CASSLGGPGYTF. CDR3 nucleotide sequence: TGTGCCAGCAGCTTGGGGGGGCCTGGCTACACCTTC.

This clone was observed a few times. The CDR3 DNA sequence: TGTGCCAGCAGTGTACAGGGCTTGAATGAAAAACTGTTTTTT. Translation: CASSVQGLNEKLFF. The rearrangement uses TRBV2 and TRBJ1-4, with D perhaps matching TRBD1 (6 bases). Trimming removed 4 bases from V and 5 bases from J, with 11 bases in between. CDR3 length equals 14 residues. CDR1 and CDR2 from the germline V gene are SNHLY and FYNNEI.

The V call is TRBV4-1, the J call TRBJ2-7, with D perhaps TRBD2 (6 bases). Germline V gene lookup returns CDR1 MGHRA and CDR2 YSYEKL. The V and J ends lost 0 bases and 5 bases respectively, with 20 bases between them. CDR3 length: 17 residues. The CDR3 DNA follows: TGCGCCAGCAGCCAAGATTCGGGCCGCCGGGGGTATCACGAGCAGTACTTC. It encodes CASSQDSGRRGYHEQYF.

The J gene is TRBJ1-5, the V gene TRBV2; unclear D gene. Germline V gives CDR1 SNHLY, CDR2 FYNNEI. The CDR3 extends over 15 amino acids. The ends were cut back, 8 bases at V and 0 bases at J, with 14 bases in the middle. The CDR3 region has the DNA TGTGCCAGCGGCCGGAGACACTATAGCAATCAGCCCCAGCATTTT. Its translation: CASGRRHYSNQPQHF. The complete variable domain, with remaining parts taken from reference TRBV2 and TRBJ1-5, reads EPEVTQTPSHQVTQMGQEVILRCVPISNHLYFYWYRQILGQKVEFLVSFYNNEISEKSEIFDDQFSVERPDGSNFTLKIRSTKLEDSAMYFCASGRRHYSNQPQHFGDGTRLSIL.

In this sample, this clone turned up a few times. This rearrangement joins TRBV5-1 to TRBJ2-2, with D unclear. V lost 2 bases, J lost 3 bases, and 5 bases lay in between. Germline values: CDR1 SGHRS, CDR2 YFSETQ. The CDR3 consists of 13 residues. The CDR3 loop is CASSLTDTGELFF. CDR3 DNA: TGCGCCAGCAGCTTAACGGACACCGGGGAGCTGTTTTTT.

The chain couples TRBV5-6 to TRBJ1-1; 7 nucleotides line up with TRBD1. The CDR3 consists of 14 residues. Germline lookup yields CDR1 SGHDT and CDR2 YYEEEE. With 0 bases clipped from V and 3 bases from J, the junction kept 2 bases outside the gene matches. CDR3 nucleotide sequence: TGTGCCAGCAGCTTGGCAAGGGGGCACACTGAAGCTTTCTTT. Encoded protein: CASSLARGHTEAFF.

This clone has just a few counts. The V gene is TRBV27, the J gene TRBJ2-7; no clear D gene. Trimming took off 4 bases at V and 3 bases at J, with 13 bases between the two ends. CDR1 is MNHEY and CDR2 is SMNVEV in the germline V gene (reference sequence). The CDR3 extends over 14 amino acids. In nucleotides, the CDR3 is TGTGCCAGCAGTTCTCCAGTCCGGCTCTACGAGCAGTACTTC. It translates to CASSSPVRLYEQYF.

This clone appeared a few times. The chain couples TRBV28 to TRBJ1-1, with 8 bases aligning to TRBD1. Germline V lookup: CDR1 MDHEN, CDR2 SYDVKM. This CDR3 spans 12 amino acids. Trimming at V came to 6 bases and at J to 8 bases, leaving 5 bases not matched to a gene. The CDR3 region is CASSTGGVEAFF. The CDR3 DNA sequence: TGTGCCAGCAGCACAGGGGGGGTCGAAGCTTTCTTT.

The rearrangement links TRBV18 to TRBJ2-5, with no clear D. The CDR3 runs to 14 residues. The germline V gene has CDR1 KGHSH and CDR2 LQKENI. Between the trimmed V and J ends, which lost 0 bases and 4 bases, there was a span of 9 bases. CDR3 sequence reads: CASSPPSARETQYF. In DNA form, the CDR3 reads TGTGCCAGCTCACCACCCTCAGCCCGAGAGACCCAGTACTTC. The full variable domain, with the rest looked up from reference TRBV18 and TRBJ2-5, is NAGVMQNPRHLVRRRGQEARLRCSPMKGHSHVYWYRQLPEEGLKFMVYLQKENIIDESGMPKERFSAEFPKEGPSILRIQQVVRGDSAAYFCASSPPSARETQYFGPGTRLLVL.

This clone was seen a handful of times. The chain has TRBV6-5 and TRBJ1-2; possible D gene TRBD1, 5 bases. CDR3 length: 15 residues. CDR1 and CDR2 from the germline V gene are MNHEY and SVGAGI. V lost 8 bases to trimming and J lost 3 bases, with 19 bases between them. For the CDR3, the DNA is TGTGCCAGCTTCTGGTTGGGAGGGACTTACTATGGCTACACCTTC. This encodes CASFWLGGTYYGYTF.

This clone showed up just a few times. The rearrangement uses TRBV6-6 and TRBJ1-2, with 7 bases identical to TRBD1. This CDR3 spans 14 amino acids. CDR1 is MNHNY, CDR2 SVGAGI, per germline (reference sequence). Trimming removed 6 bases from V and 4 bases from J; junction bases left unmatched: 8. The CDR3, as DNA: TGTGCCAGCAGAACCCAGGGGGGGGCCTATGGCTACACCTTC. It codes for CASRTQGGAYGYTF.

The gene calls are TRBV6-5 and TRBJ2-4; the D call may be TRBD1 or TRBD2 (5 bases each). There are 14 residues in the CDR3. V was shortened by 8 bases and J by 3 bases, with 14 bases between the two germline ends. The germline CDR1 and CDR2 sequences are MNHEY and SVGAGI. CDR3 in amino acids: CASGSRDVKNIQYF. The CDR3 DNA sequence: TGTGCCAGCGGATCTCGGGACGTCAAAAACATTCAGTACTTC.

The V and J genes are TRBV23-1 and TRBJ2-6; tentatively, D is TRBD1 (6 bases). TRBV23-1 is identified as an open reading frame with a role that is uncertain. CDR3 size: 14 residues. The germline V and J ends were trimmed by 8 bases and 1 base, with 9 bases remaining between them. This CDR3 reads CASGQFSGANVLTF. Here the CDR3 DNA reads TGCGCCAGCGGACAGTTTTCTGGGGCCAACGTCCTGACTTTC.

The CDR3 sequence: CASSSGNEEETQYF. CDR3 nucleotide sequence: TGCGCCAGCAGCTCCGGGAACGAGGAAGAGACCCAGTACTTC. V gene TRBV5-1 combines with J gene TRBJ2-5; tentatively, D is TRBD2 (5 bases). The germline CDR1 and CDR2 sequences are SGHRS and YFSETQ. The V end was cut by 3 bases, the J end by 3 bases, with 12 bases between. The CDR3 has 14 amino acids.

The V gene is TRBV7-2, the J gene TRBJ1-2; possible D gene TRBD1, 6 bases. V was trimmed by 4 bases and J by 4 bases, leaving 13 bases between them. This CDR3 is 14 amino acids long. CDR1 SGHTA and CDR2 FQGNSA come from the germline V gene. CDR3 in amino acids: CASSSGQTVYGYTF. The CDR3 DNA follows: TGTGCCAGCAGCTCCGGACAGACGGTCTATGGCTACACCTTC.

The rearrangement uses TRBV30 and TRBJ2-5, with 8 bases lining up with TRBD2. The CDR3 runs 13 residues. The J segment lost 6 bases and the V segment lost 3 bases, leaving 6 bases of the junction unmatched. Germline V gene sequence: CDR1 GTSNPN, CDR2 SVGIG (reference sequence). CDR3 DNA sequence: TGTGCCTGGAGCGGGGGGGCATGGCAGACCCAGTACTTC. Its protein product is CAWSGGAWQTQYF.

The J gene is TRBJ2-5, the V gene TRBV2, with D possibly being TRBD1 or TRBD2 (5 bases each). V lost 0 bases and J 2 bases, leaving 7 bases between the germline ends. CDR1 and CDR2 from the germline V gene are SNHLY and FYNNEI. The CDR3 extends over 14 amino acids. CDR3 residues: CASSEAWGQETQYF. Written as DNA, the CDR3 is TGTGCCAGCAGTGAAGCGTGGGGGCAAGAGACCCAGTACTTC.

This clone was seen at least ten times. The chain employs TRBV7-9 and TRBJ2-2; D unclear. Trimming removed 2 bases at V and 0 bases at J, with 10 bases between. CDR3 length equals 16 residues. Per the germline V gene, CDR1 is SEHNR and CDR2 is FQNEAQ (reference sequence). CDR3 protein: CASSLRRGPNTGELFF. The CDR3 coding sequence is TGTGCCAGCAGCTTAAGGCGTGGCCCGAACACCGGGGAGCTGTTTTTT.

This clone appeared once. J is TRBJ1-5 and V is TRBV7-2, with 7 bases fitting TRBD1. Looked up from germline, CDR1 is SGHTA and CDR2 is FQGNSA. The CDR3 totals 14 residues. Germline trimming cut 4 bases from V and 7 bases from J; bases unmatched to any gene: 7. The CDR3 spells CASSSIQGNQPQHF. CDR3 DNA sequence: TGTGCCAGCAGCTCAATACAGGGGAACCAGCCCCAGCATTTT.

The rearrangement links TRBV12-5 to TRBJ1-2; D gene ambiguous. Trimming took 4 bases from V and 8 from J, leaving 14 bases between them. CDR1 and CDR2 from the germline V gene are LGHNT and FRNRAP. This CDR3 contains 13 residues. DNA of the CDR3: TGTGCTAGTGGTTCGACACCCGCGCGAGGCTACACCTTC. This translates into CASGSTPARGYTF.

V is TRBV2 and J is TRBJ2-1; D remains ambiguous. Trimming cost V 2 bases and J 12 bases, with 14 bases left between them. CDR3 length: 13 residues. Germline V gene sequence: CDR1 SNHLY, CDR2 FYNNEI. In DNA form, the CDR3 reads TGTGCCAGCAGTGAACGGTACTCCCGCGGGCAGTTCTTC. Translation gives CASSERYSRGQFF.